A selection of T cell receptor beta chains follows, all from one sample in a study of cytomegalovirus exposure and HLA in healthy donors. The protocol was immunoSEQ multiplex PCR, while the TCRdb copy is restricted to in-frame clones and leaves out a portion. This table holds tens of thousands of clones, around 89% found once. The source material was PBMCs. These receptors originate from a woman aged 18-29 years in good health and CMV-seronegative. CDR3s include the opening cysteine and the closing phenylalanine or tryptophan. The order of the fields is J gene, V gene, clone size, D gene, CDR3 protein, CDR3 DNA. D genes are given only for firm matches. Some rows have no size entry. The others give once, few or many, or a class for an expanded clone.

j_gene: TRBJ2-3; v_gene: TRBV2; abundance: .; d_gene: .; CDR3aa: CASSYSTDTQYF; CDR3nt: TGTGCCAGCAGCTACTCTACGGATACGCAGTATTTT
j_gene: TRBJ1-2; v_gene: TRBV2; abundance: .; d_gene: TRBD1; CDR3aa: CASSIRTGSDYGYTF; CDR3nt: TGTGCCAGCAGTATAAGGACAGGGAGTGACTATGGCTACACCTTC
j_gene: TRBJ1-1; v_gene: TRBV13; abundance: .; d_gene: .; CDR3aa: CASSFRGVEAFF; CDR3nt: TGTGCCAGCAGCTTCAGGGGCGTTGAAGCTTTCTTT
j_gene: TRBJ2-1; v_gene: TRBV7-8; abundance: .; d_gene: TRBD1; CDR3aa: CASSIDRVGGNEQFF; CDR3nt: TGTGCCAGCAGCATAGACAGGGTGGGTGGCAATGAGCAGTTCTTC
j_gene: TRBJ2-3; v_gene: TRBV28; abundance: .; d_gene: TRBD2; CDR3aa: CASSLAGLVRTDTQYF; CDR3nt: TGTGCCAGCAGTTTAGCGGGACTAGTGAGAACAGATACGCAGTATTTT
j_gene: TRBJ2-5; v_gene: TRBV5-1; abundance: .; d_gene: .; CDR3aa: CASSLVGGETQYF; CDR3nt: TGCGCCAGCAGCTTGGTAGGGGGAGAGACCCAGTACTTC
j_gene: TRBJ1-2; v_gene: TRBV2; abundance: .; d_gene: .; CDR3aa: CASSETLSGAYGYTF; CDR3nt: TGTGCCAGCAGTGAAACCTTGTCCGGTGCGTATGGCTACACCTTC
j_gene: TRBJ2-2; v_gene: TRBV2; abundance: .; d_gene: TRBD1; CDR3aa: CASRDRGNTGELFF; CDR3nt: TGTGCCAGCAGGGACAGGGGAAACACCGGGGAGCTGTTTTTT
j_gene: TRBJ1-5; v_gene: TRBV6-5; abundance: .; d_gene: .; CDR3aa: CASTPRAGNQPQHF; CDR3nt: TGTGCCAGCACCCCCAGGGCTGGCAATCAGCCCCAGCATTTT
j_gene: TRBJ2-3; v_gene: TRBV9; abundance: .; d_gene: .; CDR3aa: CASSSRAGGLFGDTQYF; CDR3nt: TGTGCCAGCAGCTCGAGGGCGGGTGGGCTATTCGGAGATACGCAGTATTTT
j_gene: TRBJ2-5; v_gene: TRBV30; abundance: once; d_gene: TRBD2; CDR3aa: CAWRPSPGLAEETRYF; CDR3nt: TGTGCCTGGAGGCCTTCACCGGGACTAGCGGAAGAGACCCGGTACTTC
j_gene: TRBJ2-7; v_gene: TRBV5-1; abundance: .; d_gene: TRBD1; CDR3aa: CASSSGQGFPYEQYF; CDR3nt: TGCGCCAGCAGCTCCGGACAGGGTTTTCCCTACGAGCAGTACTTC
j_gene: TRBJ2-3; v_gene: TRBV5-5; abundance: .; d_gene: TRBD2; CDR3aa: CASSLRLTGGRTDTQYF; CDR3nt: TGTGCCAGCAGCTTGCGGTTAACGGGAGGCCGCACAGATACGCAGTATTTT
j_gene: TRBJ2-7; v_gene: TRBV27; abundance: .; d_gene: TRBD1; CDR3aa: CASSLNDRGSYEQYF; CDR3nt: TGTGCCAGCAGTTTAAACGACAGGGGCTCCTACGAGCAGTACTTC
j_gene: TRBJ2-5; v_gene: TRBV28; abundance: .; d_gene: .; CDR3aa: CASRRTTGGQETQYF; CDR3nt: TGTGCCAGCAGACGCACGACAGGCGGCCAAGAGACCCAGTACTTC
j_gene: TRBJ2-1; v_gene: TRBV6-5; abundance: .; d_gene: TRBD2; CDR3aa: CASSYMEGGNEQFF; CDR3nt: TGTGCCAGCAGTTACATGGAGGGAGGGAATGAGCAGTTCTTC
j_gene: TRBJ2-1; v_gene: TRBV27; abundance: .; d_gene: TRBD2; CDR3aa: CASRIAGGQDEQFF; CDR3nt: TGTGCCAGCCGTATAGCGGGAGGCCAGGATGAGCAGTTCTTC
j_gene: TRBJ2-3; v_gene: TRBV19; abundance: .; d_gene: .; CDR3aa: CASTEADTQYF; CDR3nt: TGTGCCAGTACGGAGGCAGATACGCAGTATTTT
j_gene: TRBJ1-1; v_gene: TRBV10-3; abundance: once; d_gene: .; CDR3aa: CAITPSYTNTEAFF; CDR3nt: TGTGCCATCACCCCATCCTATACGAACACTGAAGCTTTCTTT
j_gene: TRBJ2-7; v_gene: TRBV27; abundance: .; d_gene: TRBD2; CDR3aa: CASSRQAGPTYEQYF; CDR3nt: TGTGCCAGCAGTCGTCAAGCGGGGCCTACCTACGAGCAGTACTTC
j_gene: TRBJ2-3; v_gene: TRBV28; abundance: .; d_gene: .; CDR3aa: CASTIGGRGDTQYF; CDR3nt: TGTGCCAGCACCATAGGGGGGAGGGGAGATACGCAGTATTTT
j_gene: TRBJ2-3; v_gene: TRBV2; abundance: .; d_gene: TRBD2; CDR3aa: CASSAASGGAIDTQYF; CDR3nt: TGTGCCAGCAGTGCCGCTAGCGGGGGGGCGATAGATACGCAGTATTTT